This T cell receptor (beta chain) was sequenced during a study of Graves' ophthalmopathy and Graves' hyperthyroidism. Germline-derived CDR1 and CDR2 are MDHEN and SYDVKM. Trimming shortened V by 3 bases and J by 7 bases, and 12 bases separated the two germline ends. The CDR3 length is 13 residues. The sequenced template was RNA, covering the TCR beta CDR3 region. In the first round, RT-PCR was carried out with HTBI primers, and a multiplex PCR formed the second round. In TCRdb, the multiplex PCR reads were re-called with MiXCR into one record per CDR3 protein. The sample includes fewer than 600,000 distinct CDR3 sequences, around an eighth of them seen just once. This clonotype was observed many times. Its antigen is undetermined. Broader study findings: The 13-signature model separated ophthalmopathy from stable hyperthyroidism at around 88% sensitivity and around 81% specificity. Blood shared most expanded thyroid clonotypes above 0.001 frequency.

Ophthalmopathy cases showed moderate-to-severe activity, scoring CAS ≥3 and NOSPECS ≥4, with duration under 3 months. The chain recombines TRBV28 with TRBJ1-2; no firm D call. Source material: blood. The sequence was collected from a woman in her thirties with Graves' ophthalmopathy. CDR3 nucleotides: TGTGCCAGCAGTTTCGTGGACCTTAGTGGCTACACCTTC. This codes for CASSFVDLSGYTF.